This TCR beta chain was documented in a study of shared clonotypes between healthy human individuals. Study summary: Researchers drew samples from two women and a few men aged 18 to 49.

Over several immunoSEQ plates, each subset's genomic DNA was distributed in even portions. Original processing notes: Junction-only sequences without quality scores came from ImmunoSEQ, so filtering differed. Using immunoSEQ multiplex PCR, the repertoire was profiled, and TCRdb retains in-frame clones only, with some absent. That table gives V, J and clone size, and the DNA gave D and trimming. The sample yields around 370,000 clones, about 96% seen once. From germline, CDR1 is SGHRS and CDR2 YFSETQ. This CDR3 region has 15 residues. The germline V and J ends were trimmed by 5 bases and 0 bases, with 12 bases remaining between them.

The specimen was memory CD8+ T cells sorted from blood. As for subset: CD45RO+ cells pooled with CCR7-negative TemRA cells. The sequence was obtained from a young man in good health. The genes are TRBV5-1 and TRBJ2-1, with D tentatively TRBD2 (5 bases). DNA of the CDR3: TGCGCCAGCAGGATTACTAGGAGCTCCTACAATGAGCAGTTCTTC. It specifies CASRITRSSYNEQFF.